A selection of T cell receptor beta chains follows, all from one sample in a study of primary melanoma T cells and metastatic recurrence. Method: immunoSEQ multiplex PCR; TCRdb's copy keeps in-frame clones and lacks some. The table for this sample gives some 96 clones. The sequenced sample consisted of melanoma tumor tissue. Every receptor here comes from a human donor with melanoma. Each CDR3 is given without its conserved first and last residue. Size values are once, few and many counts, or a class for expanded clones, and some rows have none.

clone_size	v_call	j_call	cdr3_aa
-	TRBV19	TRBJ2-3	ASSTRGRRTEDSSTDTQY
-	TRBV29-1	TRBJ2-7	SVDGDSQSYEQY
-	TRBV11-3	TRBJ2-1	ASSQRTDYNEQF
-	TRBV28	TRBJ2-7	ASSSSLGAGGLYEQY
few	TRBV6-8	TRBJ1-6	ASSYSNSPLH
-	TRBV18	TRBJ1-1	ASSPDQNSFEAF
-	TRBV6-8	TRBJ2-7	ASSRTYFYEQY
-	TRBV28	TRBJ1-1	ASSLRQTMNTEAF
-	TRBV6-8	TRBJ2-5	ASSPQGLEETQY
-	TRBV11-3	TRBJ1-1	ASSATPRVINTEAF
-	TRBV29-1	TRBJ1-3	SVLEVSGNTIY
-	TRBV11-3	TRBJ2-7	ASSPAGLGAYEQY
-	TRBV5-1	TRBJ2-6	ASSLASRGANVLT
-	TRBV6-8	TRBJ2-4	ASSPQAKNIQY
-	TRBV19	TRBJ1-5	ASSIGWGPSNQPQH
-	TRBV19	TRBJ1-3	ASSISGQGFSGNTIY
few	TRBV6-8	TRBJ2-3	ASSYSLDPLSSTDTQY
-	TRBV28	TRBJ1-1	ASGYSLYTEAF
once	TRBV11-3	TRBJ2-5	ASSFVKGRETQY
-	TRBV6-8	TRBJ1-5	ASRPRDRRQPQH
-	TRBV2	TRBJ2-1	ASSSHSGLKDNEQF
-	TRBV11-3	TRBJ2-3	ASSLVGSGDTQY
once	TRBV6-8	TRBJ2-1	ASSYSPALSYNEQF
-	TRBV19	TRBJ1-1	ASSLGSSEAF
-	TRBV6-8	TRBJ2-3	ASSDSQGTDTQY
-	TRBV29-1	TRBJ2-3	SAPGLAGPTDTQY
-	TRBV14	TRBJ2-5	ASSHPQGGGSGTETQY
-	TRBV6-8	TRBJ2-7	ASSYSGTMYEQY
-	TRBV6-8	TRBJ2-1	ASTGSEHNEQF
-	TRBV5-1	TRBJ1-6	ASSSLGAGSPLH
-	TRBV7-1	TRBJ1-4	ASSPGKGHYNEKLF
-	TRBV14	TRBJ2-3	ASSQGQVGDTQY
-	TRBV19	TRBJ1-3	ASDRRNTIY
-	TRBV29-1	TRBJ1-2	SVEDQEINYGYT
-	TRBV6-8	TRBJ2-3	ASNGQLSTDTQY